This TCR beta chain was sequenced in a study of identical twins. TCRdb re-called the 5' RACE reads with MiXCR, one entry per CDR3 protein. The data contain about 240,000 distinct CDR3 sequences, about 10% of them singletons. V shed 1 base, J shed 4 bases, and the junction held 2 bases outside the gene matches. The CDR3 totals 14 residues. The germline gives CDR1 LGHDT, CDR2 YNNKEL (reference sequence). This clonotype was seen at least ten times. The gene calls are TRBV3-1 and TRBJ1-1; 8 bases are shared with TRBD1. This clonotype was sampled from a man aged 50-59 years in good health. Sequenced: memory T cells sorted from blood. The chain's CDR3 is CASSQGTGSTEAFF. The CDR3 coding sequence is TGTGCCAGCAGCCAAGGGACAGGGAGCACTGAAGCTTTCTTT.